This is a list of T cell receptor beta chains from one sample in a study of T cell responses to AZD1222 COVID-19 vaccine. Only in-frame clones appear in the TCRdb table, and some are missing; sequencing was by immunoSEQ multiplex PCR. The sample has 100,000 to 150,000 clones, more than 70% seen once. Sequenced here: peripheral blood, sampled 28 days after the second AZD1222 dose. These receptors were collected from an adult who received the AZD1222 COVID-19 vaccine. CDR3s include the opening cysteine and the closing phenylalanine or tryptophan. A D gene is named only where the DNA matches it firmly. Clone size is given for some rows only: seen once, a few or many times, or a class if the clone is expanded.

clone_size	d_call	v_call	j_call	cdr3_nt	cdr3_aa
.	TRBD2	TRBV5-4	TRBJ2-5	TGTGCCAGCAGCTCCAAATCTAGCGGGACGGAGACCCAGTACTTC	CASSSKSSGTETQYF
.	.	TRBV14	TRBJ2-2	TGTGCCAGCAGCCCAGGGGTGATGGCCGGGGAGCTGTTTTTT	CASSPGVMAGELFF
.	.	TRBV5-6	TRBJ2-3	TGTGCCAGCGGCCTGGAGGGGGGCATGGATACGCAGTATTTT	CASGLEGGMDTQYF
.	.	TRBV2	TRBJ2-7	TGTGCCAGCAGTGTAGGGGGGTCCTACGAGCAGTACTTC	CASSVGGSYEQYF
.	.	TRBV28	TRBJ2-1	TGTGCCAGCAGTTTAAACCCTAGCGACAATGAGCAGTTCTTC	CASSLNPSDNEQFF
once	.	TRBV18	TRBJ1-1	TGTGCCAGCTCACCGCAACCACAGAGGGGCACTGAAGCTTTCTTT	CASSPQPQRGTEAFF
few	.	TRBV2	TRBJ1-5	TGTGCCAGCAGTCCCGGGGTTCAGCCCCAGCATTTT	CASSPGVQPQHF
few	TRBD1	TRBV7-2	TRBJ2-2	TGTGCCAGCAGTTCGCGACAGGGGTGGACCGGGGAGCTGTTTTTT	CASSSRQGWTGELFF
.	.	TRBV5-1	TRBJ1-3	TGCGCCAGCAGCAACAGTGGAGGAAACACCATATATTTT	CASSNSGGNTIYF
.	.	TRBV18	TRBJ2-3	TGTGCCAGCTCACCGTACGTACGGACAGATACGCAGTATTTT	CASSPYVRTDTQYF
.	.	TRBV9	TRBJ2-1	TGTGCCACCCAGACTGACTTGAACTACAATGAGCAGTTCTTC	CATQTDLNYNEQFF
once	.	TRBV27	TRBJ2-7	TGTGCCAGCAGCTCTCCCGGGACAATATGGAACGAGCAGTACTTC	CASSSPGTIWNEQYF
once	TRBD1	TRBV2	TRBJ1-2	TGTGCCAGCAGTGAGTTTGGGACAGACACCCTCGGCTACACCTTC	CASSEFGTDTLGYTF
.	TRBD1	TRBV3-1/TRBV3-2	TRBJ1-2	TGTGCCAGCAGGGGAACGCGGACAGGGATAAGCTATGGCTACACCTTC	CASRGTRTGISYGYTF
few	.	TRBV10-3	TRBJ1-6	TGTGCCATCAGTGAGTCAGGGTATAATTCACCCCTCCACTTT	CAISESGYNSPLHF
.	.	TRBV6-5	TRBJ1-1	TGTGCCAGCAGCTCGACAGTGAACACTGAAGCTTTCTTT	CASSSTVNTEAFF
.	.	TRBV7-9	TRBJ1-5	TGTGCCAGCAGCCTCAGTGGGTACCAGCCCCAGCATTTT	CASSLSGYQPQHF
.	.	TRBV5-1	TRBJ1-6	TGCGCCAGCAGCTTTGCCGGGGCCCAGAATTCACCCCTCCACTTT	CASSFAGAQNSPLHF
.	.	TRBV6-1	TRBJ2-5	TGTGCCAGCAGTGAAGCGGGCCAGCTTTACAGGACCCAGTACTTC	CASSEAGQLYRTQYF
.	.	TRBV5-4	TRBJ1-3	TGTGCCAGCAGCTTGGATGGAAACACCATATATTTT	CASSLDGNTIYF
.	.	TRBV5-4	TRBJ1-2	TGTGCCAGCAGCTTGGCGGGGCACAATCGCTATGGCTACACCTTC	CASSLAGHNRYGYTF
.	.	TRBV5-1	TRBJ1-4	TGCGCCAGCAGCTTGTCGGGGGACGGTAATGAAAAACTGTTTTTT	CASSLSGDGNEKLFF
.	.	TRBV7-9	TRBJ1-6	TGTGCCAGCAGCTTTACAGGGAACTCACCCCTCCACTTT	CASSFTGNSPLHF
.	.	TRBV28	TRBJ1-5	TGTGCCAGCACAGCCTTCAATCAGCCCCAGCATTTT	CASTAFNQPQHF
.	.	TRBV6-5	TRBJ1-4	TGTGCCAGCAGTTACGATCAGTACGAAAAACTGTTTTTT	CASSYDQYEKLFF
.	.	TRBV5-8	TRBJ2-4	TGTGCCAGCAGCTTGGTTGCGGGGGCCGTTGGGAACATTCAGTACTTC	CASSLVAGAVGNIQYF
.	.	TRBV18	TRBJ1-2	TGTGCCAGCTCACCCTCCGATGGAGGGAGTCTTGGCTACACCTTC	CASSPSDGGSLGYTF
.	TRBD1	TRBV6-4	TRBJ1-1	TGTGCCAGCAGTGGATACACAGGGGTCGCTTTCTTT	CASSGYTGVAFF